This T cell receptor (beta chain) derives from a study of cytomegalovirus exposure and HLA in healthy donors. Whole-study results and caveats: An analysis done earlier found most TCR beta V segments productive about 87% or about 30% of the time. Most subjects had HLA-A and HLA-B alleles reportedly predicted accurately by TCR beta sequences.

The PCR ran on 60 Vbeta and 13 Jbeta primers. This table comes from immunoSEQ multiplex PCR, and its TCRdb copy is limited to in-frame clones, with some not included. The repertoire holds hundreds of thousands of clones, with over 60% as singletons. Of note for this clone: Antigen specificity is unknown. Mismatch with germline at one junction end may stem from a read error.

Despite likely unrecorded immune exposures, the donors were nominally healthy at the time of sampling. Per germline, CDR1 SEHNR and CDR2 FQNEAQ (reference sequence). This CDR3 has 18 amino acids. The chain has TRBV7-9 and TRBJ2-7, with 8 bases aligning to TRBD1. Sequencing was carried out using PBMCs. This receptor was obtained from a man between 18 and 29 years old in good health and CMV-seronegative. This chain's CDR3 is CSSSPDRAGQGSSYEQYF. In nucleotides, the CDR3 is TGTTCCAGCAGCCCCGACCGAGCCGGACAGGGAAGCTCCTACGAGCAGTACTTC.